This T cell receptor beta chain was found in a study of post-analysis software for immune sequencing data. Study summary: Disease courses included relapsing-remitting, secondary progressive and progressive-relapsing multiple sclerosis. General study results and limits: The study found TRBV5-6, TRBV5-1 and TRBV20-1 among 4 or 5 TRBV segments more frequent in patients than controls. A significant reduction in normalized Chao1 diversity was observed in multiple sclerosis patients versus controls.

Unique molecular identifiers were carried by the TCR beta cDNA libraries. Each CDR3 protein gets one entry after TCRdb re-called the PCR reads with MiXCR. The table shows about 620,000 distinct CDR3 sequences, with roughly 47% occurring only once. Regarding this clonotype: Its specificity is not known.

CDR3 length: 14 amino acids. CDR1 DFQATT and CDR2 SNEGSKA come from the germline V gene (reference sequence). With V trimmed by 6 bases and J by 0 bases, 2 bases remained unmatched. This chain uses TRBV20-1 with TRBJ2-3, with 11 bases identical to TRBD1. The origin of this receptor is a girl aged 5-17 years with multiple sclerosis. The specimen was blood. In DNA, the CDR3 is TGCAGTGCAGGGGACAGGGGGAGCACAGATACGCAGTATTTT. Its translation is CSAGDRGSTDTQYF.